This entry concerns a single T cell receptor beta chain. This entry belongs to a study of T cells expressing NK-cell markers. Whole-study context: All TCR beta repertoires analysed originated from sorted CD3+CD56+NKG2C+, CD3+CD56+NKG2C- and CD3+CD56-NKG2C+ T cells.

CDR3 length: 15 residues. Germline V gene lookup returns CDR1 MNHNY and CDR2 SVGAGI (reference sequence). TCRdb processed the 5' RACE reads again and assigns one entry to each CDR3 protein, with no DNA. This table lists about 460,000 distinct CDR3 sequences. This receptor was taken from a woman in her 50s in good health. The V gene is TRBV6-6, the J gene TRBJ2-1; TCRdb's D call, TRBD1, is unchecked because there is no DNA. Material for sequencing was blood T cells: a sorted CD56 or NKG2C T cell subset, CD4+ or CD8+ T cells, or bulk PBMC T cells (not recorded which). CDR3 in amino acids: CASSPRDRNYNEQFF.